Listed below are T cell receptor beta chains from one sample, sequenced in a study of ipilimumab plus nivolumab after autologous stem cell transplantation. Sequenced by immunoSEQ multiplex PCR; TCRdb stores in-frame clones only, minus some. The sample carries about 40,000 clones, around 93% recorded once. The input for sequencing was PBMCs, taken in a trial of ipilimumab plus nivolumab as post-transplant consolidation. The source is a male donor with multiple myeloma. Each CDR3 is given with its conserved first and last residue. Each record gives: CDR3 length, clone size, D gene, V gene, J gene, CDR3 protein, CDR3 DNA. A D gene is named only where the DNA matches it firmly. Clone size is not always given. Where it is, it says once, few, many or a class for expanded clones.

length: 16; size: -; D: TRBD1; V: TRBV7-9; J: TRBJ1-2; CDR3: CASSQPGQGEQRGYTF; DNA: TGTGCCAGCAGCCAACCGGGACAGGGGGAGCAGAGAGGCTACACCTTC
length: 15; size: -; D: -; V: TRBV15; J: TRBJ2-7; CDR3: CATSALSGGSYEQYF; DNA: TGTGCCACCAGCGCACTTTCTGGGGGGTCCTACGAGCAGTACTTC
length: 12; size: -; D: -; V: TRBV6-5; J: TRBJ2-5; CDR3: CASSPGRQTQYF; DNA: TGTGCCAGCAGTCCGGGGCGTCAGACCCAGTACTTC
length: 15; size: -; D: -; V: TRBV29-1; J: TRBJ2-1; CDR3: CSVDWGGQGANEQFF; DNA: TGCAGCGTTGATTGGGGGGGCCAGGGGGCCAATGAGCAGTTCTTC
length: 16; size: -; D: TRBD2; V: TRBV5-1; J: TRBJ2-7; CDR3: CASSLVGLAELYEQYF; DNA: TGCGCCAGCAGCTTGGTTGGGCTAGCGGAACTCTACGAGCAGTACTTC
length: 16; size: -; D: TRBD2; V: TRBV9; J: TRBJ2-3; CDR3: CASSPSWGGGAGTQYF; DNA: TGTGCCAGCAGCCCCTCCTGGGGCGGGGGGGCTGGTACGCAGTATTTT
length: 16; size: -; D: -; V: TRBV28; J: TRBJ1-4; CDR3: CASRSLGGFTNEKLFF; DNA: TGTGCCAGCCGCTCCTTGGGGGGGTTCACTAATGAAAAACTGTTTTTT
length: 15; size: -; D: TRBD1; V: TRBV28; J: TRBJ1-2; CDR3: CASSPTGVRNYGYTF; DNA: TGTGCCAGCAGTCCTACAGGGGTGAGGAACTATGGCTACACCTTC
length: 14; size: -; D: -; V: TRBV2; J: TRBJ1-6; CDR3: CASVQTVYNSPLHF; DNA: TGTGCCAGCGTCCAGACAGTTTATAATTCACCCCTCCACTTT
length: 18; size: -; D: -; V: TRBV7-3; J: TRBJ2-2; CDR3: CASRPSGRGGPNTGELFF; DNA: TGTGCCAGCAGGCCAAGCGGCAGGGGAGGGCCGAACACCGGGGAGCTGTTTTTT
length: 15; size: once; D: -; V: TRBV11-2; J: TRBJ2-1; CDR3: CASSLQASRGNEQFF; DNA: TGTGCCAGCAGCTTACAGGCTAGCAGAGGCAATGAGCAGTTCTTC
length: 16; size: once; D: TRBD1; V: TRBV4-1; J: TRBJ1-2; CDR3: CASSLHPGQILDGYTF; DNA: TGCGCCAGCAGCCTTCACCCGGGACAGATTCTAGATGGCTACACCTTC
length: 15; size: -; D: -; V: TRBV7-2; J: TRBJ2-5; CDR3: CASSLLGAGLGTQYF; DNA: TGTGCCAGCAGCTTACTAGGGGCGGGGCTGGGGACCCAGTACTTC
length: 16; size: -; D: TRBD2; V: TRBV11-2; J: TRBJ2-4; CDR3: CASSLTSGLAKNIQYF; DNA: TGTGCCAGCAGCTTGACTAGCGGGCTAGCCAAAAACATTCAGTACTTC
length: 15; size: -; D: TRBD2; V: TRBV7-3; J: TRBJ2-3; CDR3: CASSLLAGGLDTQYF; DNA: TGTGCCAGCAGCTTGCTAGCGGGGGGGCTGGATACGCAGTATTTT
length: 15; size: -; D: TRBD2; V: TRBV29-1; J: TRBJ2-5; CDR3: CSVAPWGGEQETQYF; DNA: TGCAGCGTTGCCCCATGGGGGGGAGAGCAAGAGACCCAGTACTTC
length: 16; size: -; D: TRBD1; V: TRBV4-1; J: TRBJ2-3; CDR3: CASSHDTGVGTDTQYF; DNA: TGCGCCAGCAGCCATGATACAGGGGTAGGTACAGATACGCAGTATTTT
length: 15; size: -; D: TRBD2; V: TRBV5-1; J: TRBJ2-7; CDR3: CASSRLAGGAYEQYF; DNA: TGCGCCAGCAGCCGATTAGCGGGAGGCGCCTACGAGCAGTACTTC
length: 14; size: -; D: TRBD1; V: TRBV4-3; J: TRBJ1-1; CDR3: CASSLTDRAGEAFF; DNA: TGCGCCAGCAGCCTCACCGACAGGGCGGGGGAGGCTTTCTTT
length: 16; size: -; D: -; V: TRBV7-8; J: TRBJ2-5; CDR3: CASSLAAGTQSRDQYF; DNA: TGTGCCAGCAGCTTAGCAGCGGGTACTCAGTCCAGGGACCAGTACTTC
length: 13; size: -; D: -; V: TRBV15; J: TRBJ1-1; CDR3: CATSSQGEDEAFF; DNA: TGTGCCACCAGCTCTCAGGGAGAGGATGAAGCTTTCTTT
length: 13; size: -; D: -; V: TRBV4-3; J: TRBJ1-5; CDR3: CASSQGVSQPQHF; DNA: TGCGCCAGCAGCCAGGGGGTCAGTCAGCCCCAGCATTTT
length: 16; size: -; D: -; V: TRBV28; J: TRBJ2-2; CDR3: CASRPSTGTNTGELFF; DNA: TGTGCCAGCAGGCCTAGTACAGGAACGAACACCGGGGAGCTGTTTTTT
length: 13; size: -; D: -; V: TRBV27; J: TRBJ2-5; CDR3: CASSLNPHQTQYF; DNA: TGTGCCAGCAGTTTGAACCCGCATCAGACCCAGTACTTC
length: 14; size: -; D: -; V: TRBV5-1; J: TRBJ2-3; CDR3: CASSLARVTDTQYF; DNA: TGCGCCAGCAGCTTGGCTCGGGTCACAGATACGCAGTATTTT
length: 16; size: few; D: TRBD1; V: TRBV19; J: TRBJ2-5; CDR3: CASSLLGQASQETQYF; DNA: TGTGCCAGTAGTCTCTTGGGACAGGCATCCCAAGAGACCCAGTACTTC
length: 16; size: -; D: TRBD2; V: TRBV7-3; J: TRBJ2-1; CDR3: CASSSTSGSSYNEQFF; DNA: TGTGCCAGCAGCTCGACTAGCGGTAGCTCCTACAATGAGCAGTTCTTC
length: 13; size: -; D: TRBD1; V: TRBV10-3; J: TRBJ1-2; CDR3: CAILGQGDYGYTF; DNA: TGTGCCATCCTAGGGCAGGGGGACTATGGCTACACCTTC
length: 16; size: -; D: -; V: TRBV30; J: TRBJ1-3; CDR3: CAWRKDKAGSGNTIYF; DNA: TGTGCCTGGAGAAAGGACAAGGCTGGCTCTGGAAACACCATATATTTT
length: 14; size: -; D: -; V: TRBV7-2; J: TRBJ1-1; CDR3: CASSLQGGNTEAFF; DNA: TGTGCCAGCAGCTTACAAGGGGGAAACACTGAAGCTTTCTTT
length: 15; size: -; D: -; V: TRBV6-5; J: TRBJ1-1; CDR3: CASSPGLSRDTEAFF; DNA: TGTGCCAGCAGTCCAGGGCTCTCACGGGACACTGAAGCTTTCTTT
length: 15; size: -; D: TRBD2; V: TRBV9; J: TRBJ2-1; CDR3: CASSVAGGSGNEQFF; DNA: TGTGCCAGCAGCGTAGCCGGGGGGAGCGGTAATGAGCAGTTCTTC
length: 15; size: -; D: TRBD2; V: TRBV4-2; J: TRBJ2-3; CDR3: CASSPGTSDTDTQYF; DNA: TGTGCCAGCAGCCCTGGGACTAGCGACACAGATACGCAGTATTTT
length: 16; size: once; D: -; V: TRBV7-2; J: TRBJ2-3; CDR3: CASSFQGTGNSDTQYF; DNA: TGTGCCAGCAGCTTTCAAGGCACAGGGAATTCAGATACGCAGTATTTT
length: 13; size: -; D: -; V: TRBV19; J: TRBJ1-5; CDR3: CASSIGGDQPQHF; DNA: TGTGCCAGTAGTATAGGGGGGGATCAGCCCCAGCATTTT
length: 17; size: -; D: TRBD1; V: TRBV5-1; J: TRBJ2-3; CDR3: CASSLDIPGTGTDTQYF; DNA: TGCGCCAGCAGCTTGGACATACCAGGGACAGGCACAGATACGCAGTATTTT
length: 15; size: -; D: -; V: TRBV23-1; J: TRBJ2-7; CDR3: CASSQETPRSYEQYF; DNA: TGCGCCAGCAGTCAAGAGACCCCGCGTTCCTACGAGCAGTACTTC
length: 15; size: -; D: TRBD2; V: TRBV18; J: TRBJ2-1; CDR3: CASSPTSGSYNEQFF; DNA: TGTGCCAGCTCACCCACTAGCGGCTCCTACAATGAGCAGTTCTTC
length: 14; size: -; D: -; V: TRBV7-9; J: TRBJ2-1; CDR3: CASTPGGAYNEQFF; DNA: TGTGCCAGCACCCCGGGGGGCGCCTACAATGAGCAGTTCTTC
length: 14; size: -; D: -; V: TRBV9; J: TRBJ1-6; CDR3: CASSTTGGNSPLHF; DNA: TGTGCCAGCAGCACGACGGGAGGGAATTCACCCCTCCACTTT
length: 18; size: -; D: TRBD2; V: TRBV4-2; J: TRBJ2-1; CDR3: CASSPSLTSGASYNEQFF; DNA: TGTGCCAGCAGCCCGTCCTTGACTAGCGGGGCCTCCTACAATGAGCAGTTCTTC
length: 13; size: -; D: -; V: TRBV5-1; J: TRBJ1-1; CDR3: CASSLDRAGEAFF; DNA: TGCGCCAGCAGCTTGGACAGGGCAGGTGAAGCTTTCTTT
length: 14; size: few; D: -; V: TRBV7-9; J: TRBJ2-1; CDR3: CASSRRDLYNEQFF; DNA: TGTGCCAGCAGCAGGCGGGACCTCTACAATGAGCAGTTCTTC
length: 17; size: -; D: TRBD1; V: TRBV9; J: TRBJ2-7; CDR3: CASSPTSWTGGKNEQYF; DNA: TGTGCCAGCAGCCCCACTTCCTGGACAGGGGGCAAAAACGAGCAGTACTTC
length: 14; size: -; D: -; V: TRBV19; J: TRBJ2-7; CDR3: CASSIAGETYEQYF; DNA: TGTGCCAGTAGTATAGCGGGAGAGACTTACGAGCAGTACTTC
length: 19; size: -; D: TRBD1; V: TRBV10-1; J: TRBJ1-2; CDR3: CASSDYERTGGEVGYGYTF; DNA: TGCGCCAGCAGTGATTACGAAAGGACAGGGGGCGAGGTTGGCTATGGCTACACCTTC
length: 15; size: -; D: -; V: TRBV9; J: TRBJ1-2; CDR3: CASSLSVGTGEGYTF; DNA: TGTGCCAGCAGCCTCTCCGTGGGTACGGGTGAGGGCTACACCTTC
length: 15; size: once; D: -; V: TRBV21-1; J: TRBJ2-2; CDR3: CASSKGRQHTGELFF; DNA: TGTGCCAGCAGCAAAGGAAGACAACACACCGGGGAGCTGTTTTTT
length: 15; size: -; D: TRBD2; V: TRBV7-3; J: TRBJ2-1; CDR3: CASSLSGRQYNEQFF; DNA: TGTGCCAGCAGCCTTAGCGGGAGGCAATACAATGAGCAGTTCTTC
length: 14; size: -; D: -; V: TRBV11-2; J: TRBJ1-1; CDR3: CASSLVARNTEAFF; DNA: TGTGCCAGCAGCTTGGTGGCGCGGAACACTGAAGCTTTCTTT
length: 15; size: -; D: TRBD1; V: TRBV10-3; J: TRBJ2-5; CDR3: CAISFSTGVQETQYF; DNA: TGTGCCATCAGTTTCTCGACAGGGGTCCAAGAGACCCAGTACTTC